The 2 T cell receptor beta chains in this list originate from one sample, sequenced in a study of shared clonotypes between healthy human individuals (dated by TCRdb to 2020 to 2022). The library was obtained by the immunoSEQ multiplex PCR assay. TCRdb took over this immuneACCESS table, retaining in-frame rearrangements with V and J assigned. Such tables are incomplete; in checked studies, under half of the missing clones stem from an unresolved V gene, and the remainder is unexplained. The sample contains more than 1.2 million clones, approximately 98.5% of them found a single time. The top ten clones comprise approximately 0.4% of the sample. The sequenced sample was naive CD4+ T cells sorted from blood. This sample's cell subset or site label indicates: CD45RA+ positively selected. Receptors were obtained from a man aged 30 to 39 in good health.

The rearrangement links TRBV4-1 to TRBJ1-1, with D unresolved. The CDR3 has 17 amino acids. V was pared by 1 base and J by 3 bases, with 18 bases between. Germline CDR1 and CDR2: MGHRA and YSYEKL. The CDR3 sequence is CASSQGFKGPAYTEAFF. The CDR3 DNA reads TGCGCCAGCAGCCAAGGATTTAAGGGCCCGGCGTACACTGAAGCTTTCTTT.

V and J are TRBV7-2 and TRBJ2-5; 12 bases map to TRBD2. V was pared by 1 base and J by 1 base, with 4 bases of the junction left unmatched. Germline-derived CDR1 and CDR2 are SGHTA and FQGNSA. The CDR3 runs 17 residues. The DNA of the CDR3 is TGTGCCAGCAGCTTAGGAGGACTAGCGGGACTCCAAGAGACCCAGTACTTC. Its protein product is CASSLGGLAGLQETQYF.